The 2 T cell receptor beta chains below all came from one sample that was sequenced in a study of shared clonotypes between healthy human individuals. Assay: immunoSEQ multiplex PCR; the TCRdb copy retains only in-frame clones and omits some. The repertoire holds roughly 2,500,000 clones, with 80% to 95% as singletons. Sequencing used naive CD4+ T cells from PBMCs. Sample subset: CD45RA+ positively selected. The receptor set was obtained from a man aged 18 to 35 in good health. Some clones in this sample may be carry-over from other donors' samples.

This chain joins TRBV6-1 and TRBJ2-7; TRBD2 aligns across 10 bases. There are 15 residues in the CDR3. Looked up from germline, CDR1 is MNHNS and CDR2 is SASEGT. Trimming took 3 bases from V and 5 from J; bases not matched to a gene: 7. CDR3 coding DNA: TGTGCCAGCAGTGAGGGTAGTAGCGGGAGGAACGAGCAGTACTTC. Amino acids: CASSEGSSGRNEQYF.

The count of this clone is one. V and J are TRBV7-2 and TRBJ2-7; 10 nucleotides agree with TRBD1. CDR3 length: 14 residues. Looked up from germline, CDR1 is SGHTA and CDR2 is FQGNSA. After removal of 7 bases from V and 2 bases from J, the junction contained 5 bases not matched to a gene. This CDR3 reads CASTPDRGTYEQYF. CDR3 DNA: TGTGCCAGCACCCCGGACAGGGGGACCTACGAGCAGTACTTC.